The 16 T cell receptor beta chains in this list originate from one sample, sequenced in a study of CD8 T cells in Susac syndrome. Roughly 0.45 to 1 ug RNA was reverse transcribed with random hexamers. MiXCR was run by TCRdb on the immunoSEQ multiplex PCR reads, yielding one entry per CDR3 protein. The data hold more than 95,000 distinct CDR3 sequences, with 90% to 95% observed a single time. Sample: CD4+ T cells from PBMCs. The receptors originated from a human donor in good health.

The chain links TRBV18 to TRBJ2-5; no clear D. The CDR3 runs to 15 residues. Trimming stripped 3 bases from V and 5 bases from J, with 16 bases between. Germline assignment: CDR1 KGHSH and CDR2 LQKENI. The CDR3 region is CASSPLWADEETQYF. CDR3 bases: TGTGCCAGCTCACCCCTGTGGGCGGACGAGGAGACCCAGTACTTC.

V gene TRBV25-1 combines with J gene TRBJ1-1; 7 bases agree with TRBD1. The CDR3 totals 14 residues. Trimming took 6 bases from V and 6 from J; bases not matched to a gene: 10. Germline CDR1 MGHDK, CDR2 SYGVNS. The CDR3 protein is CASRPTGSSAEAFF. The CDR3 DNA sequence: TGTGCCAGCAGACCGACAGGGAGTAGCGCTGAAGCTTTCTTT.

The genes are TRBV20-1 and TRBJ1-3; no reliable D call. The CDR3 totals 14 residues. Trimming removed 2 bases at V and 0 bases at J, with 8 bases between. Germline values: CDR1 DFQATT, CDR2 SNEGSKA (reference sequence). The CDR3 reads CSARRPTSGNTIYF. The CDR3 bases are TGCAGTGCTAGACGTCCGACCTCTGGAAACACCATATATTTT.

This rearrangement joins TRBV24-1 to TRBJ2-1; possible D gene TRBD1, 7 bases. Germline lookup yields CDR1 KGHDR and CDR2 SFDVKD. The CDR3 totals 13 residues. V was trimmed by 5 bases and J by 7 bases, leaving 11 bases between them. The CDR3, as DNA: TGTGCCACCAGTGTGGCAGGGGGGAATGAGCAGTTCTTC. Amino acid sequence: CATSVAGGNEQFF.

J is TRBJ1-1 and V is TRBV7-2, with D unresolved. V lost 3 bases and J 6 bases, leaving 5 bases between the germline ends. The CDR3 has 11 amino acids. Germline values: CDR1 SGHTA, CDR2 FQGNSA. The CDR3 bases are TGTGCCAGCAGCTTCCAGTCTGAAGCTTTCTTT. As protein: CASSFQSEAFF.

The chain links TRBV5-1 to TRBJ1-1, with D perhaps matching TRBD1 (6 bases). This CDR3 spans 16 amino acids. Germline CDR1 and CDR2: SGHRS and YFSETQ. V lost 4 bases to trimming and J lost 0 bases, with 16 bases between them. The CDR3 bases are TGCGCCAGCAGCGGGCCGACAGGAACCCTGAACACTGAAGCTTTCTTT. This encodes CASSGPTGTLNTEAFF.

The chain has TRBV6-2 or TRBV6-3 and TRBJ1-1; TRBD1 is a possible D gene (5 bases). Germline loops: CDR1 MNHEY, CDR2 SVGEGT. CDR3 length: 15 residues. V lost 4 bases and J lost 6, with 18 bases in between. The CDR3, as DNA: TGTGCCAGCAGTTCGGCGGGGCAGGTCAATCCTGAAGCTTTCTTT. Encoded protein: CASSSAGQVNPEAFF.

The genes are TRBV6-5 and TRBJ2-7; no clear D gene. CDR1 and CDR2 from the germline V gene are MNHEY and SVGAGI. This CDR3 has 17 amino acids. V was shortened by 0 bases and J by 1 base, with 16 bases between the two germline ends. The CDR3, as DNA: TGTGCCAGCAGTTACTCGATAGGGCTGTCATCATCCTACGAGCAGTACTTC. It translates to CASSYSIGLSSSYEQYF.

The chain combines TRBV25-1 with TRBJ2-1, with TRBD1 as a possible D gene (6 bases). The CDR3 contains 15 residues. Germline V gene sequence: CDR1 MGHDK, CDR2 SYGVNS. Trimming removed 4 bases at V and 0 bases at J, with 10 bases between. The CDR3 DNA sequence: TGTGCCAGCAGTGGTGGACAGCGCTCCTACAATGAGCAGTTCTTC. This sequence encodes CASSGGQRSYNEQFF. The full variable domain, rest sourced from reference TRBV25-1 and TRBJ2-1, is EADIYQTPRYLVIGTGKKITLECSQTMGHDKMYWYQQDPGMELHLIHYSYGVNSTEKGDLSSESTVSRIRTEHFPLTLESARPSHTSQYLCASSGGQRSYNEQFFGPGTRLTVL.

V is TRBV11-2 and J is TRBJ2-7, with 7 bases identical to TRBD2. Germline CDR1 and CDR2: SGHAT and FQNNGV. Losses at the gene ends were 3 bases for V and 2 bases for J; bases not matched to a gene: 7. There are 15 residues in the CDR3. The CDR3 reads CASSFSTSRAYEQYF. CDR3 in DNA: TGTGCCAGCAGCTTCTCGACTAGCCGAGCCTACGAGCAGTACTTC.

Only one count was recorded for this clonotype. This chain connects TRBV6-2 or TRBV6-3 to TRBJ2-2; a possible D gene is TRBD1 (6 bases). The germline gives CDR1 MNHEY, CDR2 SVGEGT. V lost 8 bases to trimming and J lost 4 bases, with 11 bases between them. This CDR3 region has 13 residues. CDR3 amino acids: CASSDRPTGELFF. CDR3 bases: TGTGCCAGCTCAGACAGGCCCACCGGGGAGCTGTTTTTT.

In this sample, this clonotype turned up once. This sequence joins TRBV5-1 and TRBJ1-1; D is unclear. Trimming shortened V by 2 bases and J by 2 bases, and 13 bases separated the two germline ends. The CDR3 is made up of 15 amino acids. Germline V gene lookup returns CDR1 SGHRS and CDR2 YFSETQ. The CDR3 nucleotides read TGCGCCAGCAGCTTTAGGGTGAATGTTAACACTGAAGCTTTCTTT. Protein: CASSFRVNVNTEAFF.

The chain is built from TRBV20-1 and TRBJ2-5; D is undetermined. Germline V gene data show CDR1 as DFQATT and CDR2 as SNEGSKA (reference sequence). The V end lost 1 base, the J end lost 5 bases, and 20 bases lay between the germline ends. There are 16 residues in the CDR3. The DNA for the CDR3 is TGCAGTGCTAGAGCTCCCAACGGACGGACCGGGGAGACCCAGTACTTC. Its translation is CSARAPNGRTGETQYF.

This rearrangement joins TRBV10-3 to TRBJ2-7; D assignment may be TRBD1 or TRBD2 (6 bases each). Germline V gives CDR1 ENHRY, CDR2 SYGVKD. V lost 11 bases to trimming and J lost 0 bases, with 14 bases between them. The CDR3 covers 13 residues. The CDR3: CASSGAGSYEQYF. Here the CDR3 DNA reads TGTGCCTCCTCGGGGGCAGGCTCCTACGAGCAGTACTTC.

This clonotype was recorded once. The chain couples TRBV15 to TRBJ2-2; unclear D gene. Per germline, CDR1 LNHNV and CDR2 YYDKDF (reference sequence). Trimming stripped 5 bases from V and 5 bases from J, with 6 bases between. The CDR3 is 12 residues long. The CDR3 nucleotides read TGTGCCACCAGCCCCCGGACCGGGGAGCTGTTTTTT. This encodes CATSPRTGELFF.

The chain combines TRBV5-4 with TRBJ2-7; D is undetermined. This CDR3 region has 13 residues. Germline CDR1 reads SGHNT; CDR2 reads YYREEE (reference sequence). V lost 4 bases, J lost 5 bases, and 13 bases lay in between. The DNA of the CDR3 is TGTGCCAGCAGCCCTTCAGCCAATCACGAGCAGTACTTC. Translated, it gives CASSPSANHEQYF.